This paragraph covers one T cell receptor (beta chain) sequence. Its antigen is currently unknown. This sample is part of a study of T cell responses to AZD1222 COVID-19 vaccine. Overall study results and limits: White British ancestry dominated among donors, who included more females, and clonal diversity was possibly underestimated.

The CDR3 has 14 amino acids. Germline-derived CDR1 and CDR2 are SGHRS and YFSETQ. Trimming pared 1 base from V and 7 bases from J, leaving 14 bases between. The method was immunoSEQ multiplex PCR; TCRdb's version includes in-frame clones alone and lacks a portion of them. In the table there are 100,000 to 150,000 clones, approximately 90% of which are singletons. Sequencing used peripheral blood, obtained 28 days after the second AZD1222 dose. The chain carries TRBV5-1 and TRBJ1-2; D uncertain. This TCR was sampled from an adult who received the AZD1222 COVID-19 vaccine. CDR3: CASSLRADPGGYTF. The CDR3 DNA is TGCGCCAGCAGCTTGAGGGCAGATCCCGGTGGCTACACCTTC.